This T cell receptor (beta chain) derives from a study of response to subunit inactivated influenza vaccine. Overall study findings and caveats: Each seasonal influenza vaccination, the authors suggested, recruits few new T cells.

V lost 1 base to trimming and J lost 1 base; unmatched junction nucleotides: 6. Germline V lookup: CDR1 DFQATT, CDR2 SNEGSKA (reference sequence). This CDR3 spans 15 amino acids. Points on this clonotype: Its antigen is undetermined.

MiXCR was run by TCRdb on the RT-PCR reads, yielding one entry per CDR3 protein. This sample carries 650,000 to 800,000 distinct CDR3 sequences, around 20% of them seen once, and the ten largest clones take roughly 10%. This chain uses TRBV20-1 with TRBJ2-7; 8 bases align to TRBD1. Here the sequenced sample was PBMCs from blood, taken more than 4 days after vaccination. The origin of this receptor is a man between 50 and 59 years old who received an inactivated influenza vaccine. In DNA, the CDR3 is TGCAGTGCTAGAGCCAGGACAGGGATTTCCTACGAGCAGTACTTC. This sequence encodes CSARARTGISYEQYF.